Presented here are 14 T cell receptor beta chains from one specimen sequenced in a study of blood T cells in healthy people across ages. A second PCR of roughly 7 to 11 cycles used a sample-barcoded 5' primer and a J-beta primer mix. TCRdb reprocessed the 5' RACE reads via MiXCR and lists one record per CDR3 protein. Of about 1,500,000 distinct CDR3 sequences listed, over 25% are singletons. The sample taken for sequencing was blood. The source of these receptors is a woman aged 25 to 45 in good health.

This clonotype has only a few counts. The V and J genes are TRBV28 and TRBJ2-5; no clear D gene. This CDR3 comprises 14 residues. CDR1 MDHEN and CDR2 SYDVKM come from the germline V gene. V was pared by 4 bases and J by 4 bases, with 13 bases between. The CDR3 coding sequence is TGTGCCAGCAGTTACGTGGTGGGGATAGAGACCCAGTACTTC. This sequence encodes CASSYVVGIETQYF.

With respect to this clonotype: The junction and the germline gene differ at one end; a read error may be behind it. The J gene is TRBJ2-4, the V gene TRBV7-2, with D unresolved. CDR1 is SGHTA, CDR2 FQGNSA, per germline. The CDR3 length is 13 residues. The CDR3 here is CASSLGPRNIQYF. In DNA form, the CDR3 reads TGTGCCAGCAGTTTAGGCCCCAGGAACATTCAGTACTTC. Combining the CDR3 with reference TRBV7-2 and TRBJ2-4 gives the whole variable domain GAGVSQSPSNKVTEKGKDVELRCDPISGHTALYWYRQSLGQGLEFLIYFQGNSAPDKSGLPSDRFSAERTGGSVSTLTIQRTQQEDSAVYLCASSLGPRNIQYFGAGTRLSVL.

This chain joins TRBV5-1 and TRBJ2-5; D is unclear. CDR3 size: 14 residues. Trimming removed 4 bases at V and 0 bases at J, with 10 bases between. Per the germline V gene, CDR1 is SGHRS and CDR2 is YFSETQ. CDR3 amino acids: CASSTGRDQETQYF. In nucleotides, the CDR3 is TGCGCCAGCAGCACCGGACGGGACCAAGAGACCCAGTACTTC. The full variable domain, with the rest looked up from reference TRBV5-1 and TRBJ2-5, is KAGVTQTPRYLIKTRGQQVTLSCSPISGHRSVSWYQQTPGQGLQFLFEYFSETQRNKGNFPGRFSGRQFSNSRSEMNVSTLELGDSALYLCASSTGRDQETQYFGPGTRLLVL.

The table lists this clonotype with a few counts. The V gene is TRBV19, the J gene TRBJ1-6, with 9 bases that match TRBD1. Germline V gene data show CDR1 as LNHDA and CDR2 as SQIVND (reference sequence). The CDR3 is 16 residues long. With 8 bases clipped from V and 9 bases from J, the junction kept 14 bases outside the gene matches. This CDR3 is CASSVFAGTGSSPLHF. The CDR3 bases are TGTGCCAGTTCAGTATTCGCCGGGACAGGGAGTTCACCCCTCCACTTT.

In its sample, this clonotype was seen many times. This chain joins TRBV29-1 and TRBJ2-7, with D hard to call. This CDR3 has 9 amino acids. The V end was cut by 5 bases, the J end by 6 bases, with 5 bases between. The germline V gene encodes CDR1 SQVTM and CDR2 ANQGSEA. The CDR3 bases are TGCAGCGTTTGTTGCGAGCAGTACTTC. It specifies CSVCCEQYF.

The gene calls are TRBV20-1 and TRBJ2-5, with D perhaps matching TRBD1 (5 bases). CDR3 length: 13 residues. Germline CDR1 is DFQATT and CDR2 is SNEGSKA (reference sequence). V was cut by 6 bases and J by 5 bases, with 16 bases left in between. The CDR3 reads CSAAGQTSETQYF. DNA of the CDR3: TGCAGTGCAGCAGGGCAGACGTCGGAGACCCAGTACTTC.

This clonotype was picked up a small number of times. At one of its ends the junction is not consistent with the germline gene, which may arise from a read error. V usage is TRBV7-2 and J usage is TRBJ1-1; D is ambiguous. Germline CDR1 is SGHTA and CDR2 is FQGNSA. The CDR3 spans 14 residues. CDR3 loop: CAGSYVAANTEAFF. CDR3 nucleotides: TGTGCCGGCAGCTACGTCGCAGCTAACACTGAAGCTTTCTTT. Looking up the rest from reference TRBV7-2 and TRBJ1-1 gives the full variable domain: GAGVSQSPSNKVTEKGKDVELRCDPISGHTALYWYRQSLGQGLEFLIYFQGNSAPDKSGLPSDRFSAERTGGSVSTLTIQRTQQEDSAVYLCAGSYVAANTEAFFGQGTRLTVV.

V is TRBV6-5 and J is TRBJ2-3; TRBD2 agrees at 8 bases. The CDR3 sequence is 17 residues long. Germline V CDR1 and CDR2: MNHEY, SVGAGI. V dropped 4 bases and J dropped 6; count of bases not matched to a gene: 15. As DNA, the CDR3 is TGTGCCAGCAGTTTCTTAGTTGGTAGCGGGAAGGCCGATACGCAGTATTTT. It encodes CASSFLVGSGKADTQYF.

This clonotype has only a few counts. The chain's CDR3 is CAISEGAGQPQHF. CDR3 in DNA: TGTGCCATCAGTGAGGGGGCAGGGCAGCCCCAGCATTTT. V is TRBV10-3 and J is TRBJ1-5, with a possible D match to TRBD1 (5 bases). Trimming shortened V by 2 bases and J by 7 bases, and 9 bases separated the two germline ends. Germline V CDR1 and CDR2: ENHRY, SYGVKD. This CDR3 region has 13 residues.

This chain connects TRBV12-3 or TRBV12-4 to TRBJ1-3, with 7 positions matching TRBD1. The CDR3 totals 12 residues. The V gene end was trimmed by 7 bases and the J gene end by 4 bases; junction bases not matched to a gene: 1. In nucleotides, the CDR3 is TGTGCCAGCACGACAGGGGGAAACACCATATATTTT. This encodes CASTTGGNTIYF.

The rearrangement joins TRBV6-6 to TRBJ1-1; 7 nucleotides line up with TRBD1. Germline V lookup: CDR1 MNHNY, CDR2 SVGAGI (reference sequence). With V trimmed by 2 bases and J by 8 bases, 11 bases remained unmatched. The CDR3 length is 15 residues. The CDR3 region is CASSYAEGALKEAFF. CDR3 in DNA: TGTGCCAGCAGTTACGCAGAGGGGGCTTTGAAAGAAGCTTTCTTT.

Turning to this clonotype: One end of the junction fails to match germline, which may point to a read error. The rearrangement uses TRBV11-2 and TRBJ2-3, with a weak D call TRBD2 (6 bases). The CDR3 runs 15 residues. From germline, CDR1 is SGHAT and CDR2 FQNNGV. The CDR3 bases are TGTGCCAGCAGCCCCGGGACTCGTCTTGGGGATACGCGGTATTTT. This codes for CASSPGTRLGDTRYF.

The J gene is TRBJ2-7, the V gene TRBV27, with a tentative D call TRBD2 (7 bases). The CDR3 covers 14 residues. Trimming took 5 bases from V and 3 from J, leaving 14 bases between them. Per germline, CDR1 MNHEY and CDR2 SMNVEV (reference sequence). CDR3 DNA sequence: TGTGCCAGCAGTCCCCGGGGGGCGATCTACGAGCAGTACTTC. This encodes CASSPRGAIYEQYF.

The rearrangement links TRBV15 to TRBJ2-7; D possibly uses TRBD1 or TRBD2 (5 bases each). Germline loops: CDR1 LNHNV, CDR2 YYDKDF (reference sequence). This CDR3 comprises 14 residues. V dropped 3 bases and J dropped 2 bases, with 11 bases sitting between them. This chain's CDR3 is CATSSGAGTYEQYF. CDR3 bases: TGTGCCACCAGCAGCGGGGCAGGGACCTACGAGCAGTACTTC.